What follows describes a single T cell receptor beta chain. Sequenced by immunoSEQ multiplex PCR; TCRdb stores in-frame clones only, minus some. The sample includes fewer than 250,000 clones, 84% of them seen just once. The sample is drawn from a study of blood T cell repertoires in COVID-19. The wider study: Samples of COVID-19 (acute and convalescent) were obtained from the United States, Italy and Spain. The cDNA or gDNA used as material had been derived from T cells, B-cell-depleted T cells, or PBMCs.

Sample: peripheral blood. The source of this sequence is a woman in her 70s with active or convalescent COVID-19.

The CDR3 DNA follows: TGTGCCAGCAGACCAGGACGGGGGAGGGTAAACACCGGGGAGCTGTTTTTT. It specifies CASRPGRGRVNTGELFF. The V gene is TRBV11-2, the J gene TRBJ2-2, with 7 bases lining up with TRBD2. The V gene end was trimmed by 6 bases and the J gene end by 2 bases; junction bases not matched to a gene: 12. The CDR3 runs 17 residues. The germline V gene encodes CDR1 SGHAT and CDR2 FQNNGV.